This is a list of T cell receptor beta chains from one sample in a study of shared clonotypes between healthy human individuals. Sequencing used immunoSEQ multiplex PCR; TCRdb keeps in-frame clones, though not all of them. The table records some 2.4 million clones, 93% of them present only once. The sequenced sample consisted of naive CD4+ T cells from PBMCs. The receptors derive from a man aged 18 to 29 in good health. Some clones in this sample may be carry-over from other donors' samples. Both conserved end residues are part of each CDR3. The order of the fields is V gene, clone size, J gene, D gene, CDR3 DNA, CDR3 protein. The D gene is left open where the match is weak. Clone size is stated in some rows and not others, as once, few, many or a class when expanded.

>TRBV9|.|TRBJ2-2|TRBD2
TGTGCCAGCAGCGTCACTAGCGGAGCGAACACCGGGGAGCTGTTTTTT
CASSVTSGANTGELFF
>TRBV4-1|.|TRBJ1-2|TRBD1
TGCGCCAGCAGCCAAGGACAGGGTAGGGGCTACACCTTC
CASSQGQGRGYTF
>TRBV7-8|.|TRBJ1-1|.
TGTGCCAGCAGTCGCGGATTGAACACTGAAGCTTTCTTT
CASSRGLNTEAFF
>TRBV9|.|TRBJ2-7|.
TGTGCCAGCAGCCTGTCCCCCTCCAAGGCCTACGAGCAGTACTTC
CASSLSPSKAYEQYF
>TRBV6-1|.|TRBJ1-4|.
TGTGCCAGCAGTGAGGGGGCAGTTAATGAAAAACTGTTTTTT
CASSEGAVNEKLFF
>TRBV30|once|TRBJ2-7|.
TGTGCCTGGAGTCCATCCTTAGCCGTCGAGCAGTACTTC
CAWSPSLAVEQYF
>TRBV15|.|TRBJ2-3|.
TGTGCCACCAGCAGAGATCTAGGGGGAGATACGCAGTATTTT
CATSRDLGGDTQYF
>TRBV15|.|TRBJ2-2|TRBD1
TGTGCCACCAGCAGAGATTATACAGGGGTGAACACCGGGGAGCTGTTTTTT
CATSRDYTGVNTGELFF
>TRBV7-2|.|TRBJ2-1|TRBD2
TGTGCCAGCAGCCGTCGACTAGCGGGGGACAATGAGCAGTTCTTC
CASSRRLAGDNEQFF
>TRBV7-3|few|TRBJ2-2|.
TGTGCCAGCAGCTATGACAGCACCGGGGAGCTGTTTTTT
CASSYDSTGELFF
>TRBV7-3|.|TRBJ2-1|TRBD2
TGTGCCAGCAGCTTCGGCGGGAGATCTGATGAGCAGTTCTTC
CASSFGGRSDEQFF
>TRBV6-5|.|TRBJ2-1|.
TGTGCCAGCAGTTACTTGAGGGACTTTGAGCAGTTCTTC
CASSYLRDFEQFF
>TRBV18|.|TRBJ2-5|.
TGTGCCAGCTCACCACCGGGGGTAGAGACCCAGTACTTC
CASSPPGVETQYF
>TRBV15|.|TRBJ1-5|.
TGTGCCACCAGCAGAGAACCCCCCCTCCGGCCGCCCGAGGGCAATCAGCCCCAGCATTTT
CATSREPPLRPPEGNQPQHF
>TRBV28|.|TRBJ2-3|TRBD1
TGTGCCAGCAGTGGGACAGGCCCAGATACGCAGTATTTT
CASSGTGPDTQYF
>TRBV28|.|TRBJ1-5|.
TGTGCCAGCAGTCTTACCGGGGTGGGGCAGCCCCAGCATTTT
CASSLTGVGQPQHF
>TRBV18|.|TRBJ1-2|.
TGTGCCAGCTCCCTCGGGCCTCTAGATGGCTACACCTTC
CASSLGPLDGYTF
>TRBV6-5|.|TRBJ2-7|TRBD2
TGTGCCAGCAGTTACAGGCTAGCGGGAGGTCTACCCGAGCAGTACTTC
CASSYRLAGGLPEQYF
>TRBV28|.|TRBJ2-5|.
TGTGCCAGCAGTTTAGGGACTCCGGAGACCCAGTACTTC
CASSLGTPETQYF
>TRBV7-8|.|TRBJ2-2|TRBD2
TGTGCCAGCAGCGCGAGGGGACTAGCAACCGCCGGGGAGCTGTTTTTT
CASSARGLATAGELFF
>TRBV5-5|.|TRBJ2-7|.
TGTGCCAGCAGCTTGATTGTGCTATCCCTCGGCGAGCAGTACTTC
CASSLIVLSLGEQYF
>TRBV11-2|.|TRBJ2-1|TRBD2
TGTGCCAGCAGCCCGTCCGGGACTAGGGCAATTCATGAGCAGTTCTTC
CASSPSGTRAIHEQFF
>TRBV29-1|.|TRBJ2-7|TRBD1
TGCAGCGTTGGTCAGGTGTCAGGGGGCTCCTACGAGCAGTACTTC
CSVGQVSGGSYEQYF
>TRBV5-1|.|TRBJ1-5|.
TGCGCCAGCAGCTTGGTGGTGGATCAGCCCCAGCATTTT
CASSLVVDQPQHF
>TRBV14|.|TRBJ2-6|.
TGTGCCAGCAGCCTCAACAGGGCTGGGGCCAACGTCCTGACTTTC
CASSLNRAGANVLTF
>TRBV5-6|.|TRBJ2-4|.
TGTGCCAGCAGCCGCCAGGCGGGACACTTACCTAACATTCAGTACTTC
CASSRQAGHLPNIQYF
>TRBV11-3|.|TRBJ2-3|TRBD2
TGTGCCAGCAGCTTAGTAACTAGCGGGAGAGGGACAGATACGCAGTATTTT
CASSLVTSGRGTDTQYF